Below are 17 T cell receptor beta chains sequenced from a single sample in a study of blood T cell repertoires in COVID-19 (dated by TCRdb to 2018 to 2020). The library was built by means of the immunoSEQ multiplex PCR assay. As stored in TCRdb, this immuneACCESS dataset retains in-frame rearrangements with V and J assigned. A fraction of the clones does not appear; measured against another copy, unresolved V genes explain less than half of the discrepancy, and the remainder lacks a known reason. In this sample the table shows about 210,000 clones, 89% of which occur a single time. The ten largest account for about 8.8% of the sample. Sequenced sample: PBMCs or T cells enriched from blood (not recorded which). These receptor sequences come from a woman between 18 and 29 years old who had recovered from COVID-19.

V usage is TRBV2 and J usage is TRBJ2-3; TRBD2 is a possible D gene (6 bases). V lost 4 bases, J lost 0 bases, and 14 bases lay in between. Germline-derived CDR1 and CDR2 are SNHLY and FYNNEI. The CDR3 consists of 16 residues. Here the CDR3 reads CASSAVAGRSTDTQYF. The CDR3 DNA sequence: TGTGCCAGCAGTGCGGTGGCGGGGAGGAGCACAGATACGCAGTATTTT.

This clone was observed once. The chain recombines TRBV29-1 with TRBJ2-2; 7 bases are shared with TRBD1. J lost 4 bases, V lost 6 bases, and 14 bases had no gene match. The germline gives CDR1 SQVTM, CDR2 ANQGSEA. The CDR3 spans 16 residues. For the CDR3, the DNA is TGCAGCGTCCAGACACCCGGGACAGTTGGCACCGGGGAGCTGTTTTTT. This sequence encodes CSVQTPGTVGTGELFF.

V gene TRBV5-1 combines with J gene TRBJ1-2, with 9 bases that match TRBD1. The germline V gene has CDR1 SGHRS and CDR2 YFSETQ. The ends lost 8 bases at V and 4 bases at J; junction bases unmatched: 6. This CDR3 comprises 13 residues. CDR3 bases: TGCGCCAGTGGGACAGGGAATGTCTATGGCTACACCTTC. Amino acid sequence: CASGTGNVYGYTF.

The CDR3 sequence is CASSFTTGGPYEQYF. The CDR3 DNA is TGTGCCAGTAGTTTCACGACAGGGGGTCCCTACGAGCAGTACTTC. J is TRBJ2-7 and V is TRBV19; 9 positions match TRBD1. Germline loops: CDR1 LNHDA, CDR2 SQIVND (reference sequence). The V and J ends lost 5 bases and 2 bases, in that order; junction bases with no gene match: 7. The CDR3 is 15 amino acids.

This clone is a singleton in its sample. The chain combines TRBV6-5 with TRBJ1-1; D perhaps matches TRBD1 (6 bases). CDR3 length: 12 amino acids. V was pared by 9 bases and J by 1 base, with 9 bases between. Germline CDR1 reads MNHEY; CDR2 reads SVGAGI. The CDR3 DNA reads TGTGCCAGTAAACAGGGGAACACTGAAGCTTTCTTT. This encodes CASKQGNTEAFF.

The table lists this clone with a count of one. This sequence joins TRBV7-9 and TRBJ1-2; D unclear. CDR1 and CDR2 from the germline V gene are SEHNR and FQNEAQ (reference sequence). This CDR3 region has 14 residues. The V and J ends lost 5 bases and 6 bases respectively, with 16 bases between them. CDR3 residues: CASSPQTLIHGYTF. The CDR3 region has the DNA TGTGCCAGCAGCCCCCAGACTCTTATCCATGGCTACACCTTC.

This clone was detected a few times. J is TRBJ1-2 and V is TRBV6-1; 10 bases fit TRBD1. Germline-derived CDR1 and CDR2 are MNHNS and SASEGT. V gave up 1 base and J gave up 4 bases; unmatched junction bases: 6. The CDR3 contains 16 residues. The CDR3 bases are TGTGCCAGCAGTGAAGGAAGACAGGGGGCCCGCTATGGCTACACCTTC. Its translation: CASSEGRQGARYGYTF.

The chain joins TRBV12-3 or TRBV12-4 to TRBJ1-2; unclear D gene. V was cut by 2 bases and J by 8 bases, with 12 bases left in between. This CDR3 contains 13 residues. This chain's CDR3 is CASSLNPARGYTF. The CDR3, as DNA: TGTGCCAGCAGTTTAAATCCCGCTCGGGGCTACACCTTC.

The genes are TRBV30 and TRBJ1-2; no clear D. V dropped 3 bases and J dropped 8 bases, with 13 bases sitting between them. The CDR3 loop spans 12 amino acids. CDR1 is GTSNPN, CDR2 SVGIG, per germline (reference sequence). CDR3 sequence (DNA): TGTGCCTGGAGCGCAGGATTCGAAGGCTACACCTTC. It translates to CAWSAGFEGYTF.

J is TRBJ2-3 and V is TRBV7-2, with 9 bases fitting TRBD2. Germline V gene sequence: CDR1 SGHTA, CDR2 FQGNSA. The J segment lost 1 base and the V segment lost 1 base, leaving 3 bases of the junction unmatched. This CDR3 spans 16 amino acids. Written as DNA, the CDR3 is TGTGCCAGCAGCTTAGAGGTAGCGGGGGGCACAGATACGCAGTATTTT. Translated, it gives CASSLEVAGGTDTQYF.

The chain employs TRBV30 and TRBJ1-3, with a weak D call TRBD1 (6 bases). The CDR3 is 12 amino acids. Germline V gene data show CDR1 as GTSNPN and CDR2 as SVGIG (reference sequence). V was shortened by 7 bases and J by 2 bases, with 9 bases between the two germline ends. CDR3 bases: TGTGCCTACAGGGTCCCTGGAAACACCATATATTTT. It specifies CAYRVPGNTIYF.

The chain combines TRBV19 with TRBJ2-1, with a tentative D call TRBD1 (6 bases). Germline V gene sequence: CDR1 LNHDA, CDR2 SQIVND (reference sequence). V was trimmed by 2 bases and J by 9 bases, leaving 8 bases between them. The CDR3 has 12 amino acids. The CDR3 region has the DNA TGTGCCAGTAGTATAACAGGGAGTGAGCAGTTCTTC. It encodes CASSITGSEQFF.

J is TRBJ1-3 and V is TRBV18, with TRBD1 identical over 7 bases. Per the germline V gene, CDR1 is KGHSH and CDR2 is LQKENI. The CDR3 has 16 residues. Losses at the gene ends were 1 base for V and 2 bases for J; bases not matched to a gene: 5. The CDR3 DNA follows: TGTGCCAGCTCACCACAATCACAGGGGACTGGAAACACCATATATTTT. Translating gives CASSPQSQGTGNTIYF.

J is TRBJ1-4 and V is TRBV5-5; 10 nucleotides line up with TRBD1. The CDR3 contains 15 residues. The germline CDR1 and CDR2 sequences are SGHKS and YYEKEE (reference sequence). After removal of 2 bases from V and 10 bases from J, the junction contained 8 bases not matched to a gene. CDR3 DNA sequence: TGTGCCAGCAGCTTTTGGGACAGGGGAATTGGAAAACTGTTTTTT. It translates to CASSFWDRGIGKLFF.

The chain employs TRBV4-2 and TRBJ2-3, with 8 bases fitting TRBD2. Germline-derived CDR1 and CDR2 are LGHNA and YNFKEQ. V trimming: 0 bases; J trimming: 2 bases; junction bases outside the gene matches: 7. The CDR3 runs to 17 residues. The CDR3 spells CASSQDLTGGPTDTQYF. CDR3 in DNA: TGTGCCAGCAGCCAAGATCTGACGGGGGGGCCCACAGATACGCAGTATTTT.

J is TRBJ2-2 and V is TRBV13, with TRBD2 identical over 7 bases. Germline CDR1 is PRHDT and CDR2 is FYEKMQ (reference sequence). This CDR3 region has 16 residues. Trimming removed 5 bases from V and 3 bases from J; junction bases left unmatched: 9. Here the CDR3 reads CASSLAGLEYTGELFF. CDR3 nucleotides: TGTGCCAGCAGCCTAGCAGGACTAGAATACACCGGGGAGCTGTTTTTT.

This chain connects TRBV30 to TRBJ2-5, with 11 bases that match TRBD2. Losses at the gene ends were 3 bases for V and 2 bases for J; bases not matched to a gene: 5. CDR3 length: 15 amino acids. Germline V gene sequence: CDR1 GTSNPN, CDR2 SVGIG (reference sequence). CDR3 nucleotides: TGTGCCTGGAGACGTTCTAGCGGGGGGCAAGAGACCCAGTACTTC. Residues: CAWRRSSGGQETQYF.